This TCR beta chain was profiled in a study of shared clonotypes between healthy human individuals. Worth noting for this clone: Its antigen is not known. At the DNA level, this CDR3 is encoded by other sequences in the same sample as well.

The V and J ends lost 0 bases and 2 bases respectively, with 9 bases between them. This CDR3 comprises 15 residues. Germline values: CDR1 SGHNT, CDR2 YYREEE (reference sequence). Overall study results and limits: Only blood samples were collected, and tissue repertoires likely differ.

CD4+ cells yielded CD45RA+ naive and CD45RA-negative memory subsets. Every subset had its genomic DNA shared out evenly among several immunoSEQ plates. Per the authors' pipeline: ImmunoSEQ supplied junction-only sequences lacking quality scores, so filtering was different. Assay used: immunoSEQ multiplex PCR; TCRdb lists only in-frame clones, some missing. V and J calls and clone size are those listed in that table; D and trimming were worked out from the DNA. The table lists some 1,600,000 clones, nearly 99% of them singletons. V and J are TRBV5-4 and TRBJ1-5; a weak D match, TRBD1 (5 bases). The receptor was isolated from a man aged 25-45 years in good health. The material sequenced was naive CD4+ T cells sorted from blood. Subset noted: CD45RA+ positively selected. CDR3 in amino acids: CASSLAPGRNQPQHF. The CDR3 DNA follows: TGTGCCAGCAGCTTGGCCCCGGGACGCAATCAGCCCCAGCATTTT.